This TCR beta chain was observed in a study of blood T cell repertoires in COVID-19. Study-wide background: Samples came from the United States, Italy and Spain, spanning acute and convalescent COVID-19.

Produced via immunoSEQ multiplex PCR; TCRdb's table is partial and in-frame only. The sample lists around 160,000 clones, 70% to 90% occurring once. This CDR3 contains 14 residues. Germline V gene lookup returns CDR1 WNHNN and CDR2 SYGVQD (reference sequence). V lost 2 bases and J lost 3; bases outside the gene matches: 3. Patients in Seattle were enrolled during active infection, then followed longitudinally. The chain uses TRBV10-1 and TRBJ1-1; TRBD1 matches at 7 bases. This receptor was taken from a woman aged 60-75 years with COVID-19, enrolled during active disease. The sample taken for sequencing was peripheral blood. The CDR3 bases are TGCGCCAGCAGTGAGGGCAGGGGGTACACTGAAGCTTTCTTT. Its protein is CASSEGRGYTEAFF.